A single sample gave rise to the 5 T cell receptor beta chains below, sequenced in a study of blood T cell repertoires in COVID-19. Some clones are missing from TCRdb's copy, which holds only in-frame ones; the method was immunoSEQ multiplex PCR. The sample shows about 160,000 clones, roughly 80% of them seen only once. The sample was peripheral blood. These receptors originate from a man in his 70s with acute or convalescent COVID-19.

This clone has just one count. The genes are TRBV30 and TRBJ2-1; 13 bases line up with TRBD2. Trimming cost V 4 bases and J 8 bases; bases outside gene matches: 8. This CDR3 is 15 amino acids long. Germline V lookup: CDR1 GTSNPN, CDR2 SVGIG (reference sequence). The CDR3, as DNA: TGTGCCTGGAATCGAGGACTAGCGGGAGTGGATGAGCAGTTCTTC. This translates into CAWNRGLAGVDEQFF. The full variable domain, its missing parts supplied by reference TRBV30 and TRBJ2-1, is SQTIHQWPATLVQPVGSPLSLECTVEGTSNPNLYWYRQAAGRGLQLLFYSVGIGQISSEVPQNLSASRPQDRQFILSSKKLLLSDSGFYLCAWNRGLAGVDEQFFGPGTRLTVL.

The genes are TRBV6-5 and TRBJ1-2; possibly TRBD1 for D (6 bases). V was pared by 6 bases and J by 2 bases, with 13 bases between. The CDR3 is made up of 14 amino acids. CDR1 and CDR2 (germline): MNHEY, SVGAGI. CDR3 sequence: CASRPRTENYGYTF. The CDR3 bases are TGTGCCAGCAGACCCCGGACAGAAAACTATGGCTACACCTTC.

This clone has just a few counts. The CDR3 region is CASSLQGAGETQYF. The CDR3 DNA is TGTGCCAGCAGCTTACAGGGGGCCGGAGAGACCCAGTACTTC. This chain links TRBV11-2 with TRBJ2-5; TRBD1 aligns across 8 bases. Germline assignment: CDR1 SGHAT and CDR2 FQNNGV. Unmatched junction bases numbered 3, after V lost 2 bases and J lost 4 bases. There are 14 residues in the CDR3.

The chain recombines TRBV6-6 with TRBJ1-5; no clear D. V was trimmed by 5 bases and J by 0 bases, leaving 17 bases between them. CDR3 length: 17 amino acids. The germline V gene has CDR1 MNHNY and CDR2 SVGAGI (reference sequence). In nucleotides, the CDR3 is TGTGCCAGCAGTCATCACCTCCGGGGTGATAGCAATCAGCCCCAGCATTTT. It is translated as CASSHHLRGDSNQPQHF.

This clone was observed a handful of times. The chain is built from TRBV10-3 and TRBJ1-1, with TRBD1 as a possible D gene (5 bases). V was cut by 6 bases and J by 0 bases, with 11 bases left in between. From germline, CDR1 is ENHRY and CDR2 SYGVKD. The CDR3 runs 14 residues. The CDR3 sequence is CAISPTDMNTEAFF. CDR3 bases: TGTGCCATCAGCCCGACAGATATGAACACTGAAGCTTTCTTT.